This T cell receptor (beta chain) was captured in a study of blood T cell repertoires in COVID-19. For the study at large: Collection of acute and convalescent COVID-19 samples took place in the United States, Italy and Spain. Sample material is recorded as cDNA or gDNA derived from T cells, B-cell-depleted T cells, or PBMCs.

Under the authors' procedure: The authors estimated nucleated cell counts from reference gene primer amplification. TCRdb keeps only in-frame clones here, not all; method: immunoSEQ multiplex PCR. The V and J calls and the clone size are those of that table, but D and trimming were determined from the DNA. Of a few hundred thousand clones in the sample, approximately 89% were seen once. The receptor's source is an older woman with COVID-19, enrolled during active disease. Input material: peripheral blood.

The CDR3 region is CASSSPGLAADTQYF. The CDR3 nucleotides are TGTGCCAGCAGCTCCCCGGGACTAGCGGCAGATACGCAGTATTTT. This chain links TRBV7-3 with TRBJ2-3, with 11 bases matching TRBD2. From germline, CDR1 is SGHTA and CDR2 FQGTGA. This CDR3 is built from 15 residues. V trimming: 4 bases; J trimming: 4 bases; junction bases outside the gene matches: 4.